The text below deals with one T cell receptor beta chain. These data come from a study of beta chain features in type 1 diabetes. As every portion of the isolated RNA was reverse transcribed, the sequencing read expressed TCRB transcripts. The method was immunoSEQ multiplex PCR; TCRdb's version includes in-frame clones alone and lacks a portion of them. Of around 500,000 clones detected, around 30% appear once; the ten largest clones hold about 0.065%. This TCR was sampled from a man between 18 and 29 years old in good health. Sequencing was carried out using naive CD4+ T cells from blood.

CDR3 coding DNA: TGTGCCAGCAGTTATAGCGGCCAAGAGACCCAGTACTTC. Its translation: CASSYSGQETQYF. The V and J genes are TRBV6-5 and TRBJ2-5; maybe TRBD2 (6 bases). Per the germline V gene, CDR1 is MNHEY and CDR2 is SVGAGI. The V end was cut by 3 bases, the J end by 1 base, with 6 bases between. This CDR3 is built from 13 residues.